The clone carrying this TCR beta chain was counted only a few times. What it binds is not known. This sample is part of a study of regulatory T cells in long-lasting Graves disease. Study-level findings and limits: Whereas new patients shared some 990 public clonotypes, persistent patients shared more, at some 2,700.

As for time point: persistent/refractory GD, antithyroid drugs over 5 years with positive TRAb. PBMC-derived RNA was used for the TCR library. The patient group derived from an endocrinology department in Xi'an, China. Sequencing libraries for TCR beta were prepared with iRepertoire HTBI primers and Arm-PCR of CDR3 regions. In the original processing: Sample data revealed about 62 TRBV and some 14 TRBJ segments. TCRdb redid the calling of the multiplex PCR reads with MiXCR, one entry per CDR3 protein. V and J calls and clone size were set by TCRdb, not the authors. Counted here are 350,000 to 450,000 distinct CDR3 sequences, less than 25% occurring once; the ten biggest clones make up 20%. The CDR3 totals 16 residues. Looked up from germline, CDR1 is SGHVS and CDR2 is FQNEAQ. V gave up 3 bases and J gave up 5 bases, with 20 bases separating them.

The sample consisted of peripheral blood mononuclear cells (PBMCs), taken when the disease was refractory, from a patient treated with antithyroid drugs. The chain links TRBV7-8 to TRBJ2-7, with D possibly being TRBD2 (6 bases). The TCR comes from a female donor with Graves disease. CDR3 loop: CASSLLATSLGNEQYF. Here the CDR3 DNA reads TGTGCCAGCAGCTTGCTCGCCACTAGCCTGGGGAACGAGCAGTACTTC.